The 17 T cell receptor beta chains below come from one sample, sequenced in a study of CD8+CD57+ T cells in acquired aplastic anemia. Selection for sequencing was limited to patients who had shown CD8+CD57+ cell expansion by flow cytometry. For CDR3 and TCR beta VDJ profiling, genomic DNA was the template used. Each CDR3 protein is one row after TCRdb ran MiXCR on the reads. The profile shows around 500,000 distinct CDR3 sequences, around a third of them singletons. Material for sequencing was sorted CD4+, CD8+, or CD8+CD57+ T cells (not recorded which) from PBMCs. Receptors were obtained from a human donor with aplastic anemia.

This clonotype was counted ten times or more. The chain couples TRBV10-3 to TRBJ1-1, with D hard to call. Germline-derived CDR1 and CDR2 are ENHRY and SYGVKD. CDR3 size: 14 residues. V shed 5 bases and J shed 1 base, with 11 bases lying between them. Written as DNA, the CDR3 is TGTGCCATCAGTACAGATCGGGCGAACACTGAAGCTTTCTTT. Amino acid sequence: CAISTDRANTEAFF.

This chain connects TRBV18 to TRBJ2-7; TRBD2 matches 8 bases. Germline lookup yields CDR1 KGHSH and CDR2 LQKENI. The CDR3 runs to 18 residues. J gave up 2 bases and V 3 bases, and 15 bases lay outside the gene matches. The CDR3 loop reads CASSPSILGAGGPYEQYF. For the CDR3, the DNA is TGTGCCAGCTCACCTTCTATCCTTGGCGCGGGAGGTCCCTACGAGCAGTACTTC.

The rearrangement links TRBV7-8 to TRBJ1-2, with D tentatively TRBD1 (5 bases). Per germline, CDR1 SGHVS and CDR2 FQNEAQ. The ends were cut back, 5 bases at V and 1 base at J, with 14 bases in the middle. This CDR3 has 15 residues. CDR3 sequence reads: CASSEGTANNYGYTF. The CDR3 nucleotides are TGTGCCAGCAGCGAAGGGACCGCGAATAACTATGGCTACACCTTC.

The chain links TRBV10-3 to TRBJ1-6; 9 nucleotides agree with TRBD1. In germline, CDR1 is ENHRY, CDR2 SYGVKD. The CDR3 is made up of 14 amino acids. V dropped 6 bases and J dropped 5; count of bases not matched to a gene: 2. The CDR3 sequence: CAISGTGNNSPLHF. The CDR3 DNA sequence: TGTGCCATCAGCGGGACAGGGAATAATTCACCCCTCCACTTT.

The sample holds a few counts of this clonotype. This chain uses TRBV7-2 with TRBJ2-2; 9 bases are shared with TRBD2. There are 15 residues in the CDR3. Germline V gives CDR1 SGHTA, CDR2 FQGNSA. J gave up 6 bases and V 2 bases, and 4 bases lay outside the gene matches. The CDR3 DNA follows: TGTGCCAGCAGCTTATCCGGGACTAGCTCCGGGGAGCTGTTTTTT. This sequence encodes CASSLSGTSSGELFF.

The chain is built from TRBV3-1 and TRBJ1-1; 7 nucleotides line up with TRBD1. J lost 4 bases, V lost 3 bases, and 5 bases had no gene match. The CDR3 has 14 amino acids. The germline V gene has CDR1 LGHDT and CDR2 YNNKEL (reference sequence). The DNA for the CDR3 is TGTGCCAGCAGCCACCGGGGACAGCCCACTGAAGCTTTCTTT. This encodes CASSHRGQPTEAFF.

This clonotype was counted only a few times. In DNA form, the CDR3 reads TGTGCCAGCAGTTTGGGAGGAACTAATGAAAAACTGTTTTTT. As protein: CASSLGGTNEKLFF. This chain uses TRBV2 with TRBJ1-4; D call uncertain. V shed 5 bases and J shed 1 base, with 8 bases lying between them. This CDR3 comprises 14 residues. Germline V gives CDR1 SNHLY, CDR2 FYNNEI.

This clonotype was seen only a few times. The chain uses TRBV10-3 and TRBJ2-2, with unresolved D. The CDR3 consists of 12 residues. Trimming left V 10 bases short and J 6 bases short, with 12 bases between. In germline, CDR1 is ENHRY, CDR2 SYGVKD. CDR3 residues: CASNYYPGELFF. The CDR3 DNA reads TGTGCCAGCAACTACTACCCCGGGGAGCTGTTTTTT.

The chain carries TRBV7-2 and TRBJ2-7, with 8 bases matching TRBD1. The CDR3 sequence is 13 residues long. Germline-derived CDR1 and CDR2 are SGHTA and FQGNSA. V lost 11 bases to trimming and J lost 2 bases; unmatched junction nucleotides: 8. The CDR3 DNA reads as TGTGCCTGGAGTGGACAGGGTACCTACGAGCAGTACTTC. Encoded protein: CAWSGQGTYEQYF.

The chain links TRBV15 to TRBJ2-7; possible D gene TRBD2, 5 bases. Germline V gene data show CDR1 as LNHNV and CDR2 as YYDKDF (reference sequence). Trimming removed 10 bases from V and 6 bases from J, with 22 bases in between. CDR3 length: 14 residues. The DNA of the CDR3 is TGTGCCAGCAGTGAGCCGGGAAATCCCTGCGAGCAGTACTTC. Its protein product is CASSEPGNPCEQYF.

This clonotype was counted a single time. V and J are TRBV25-1 and TRBJ1-1; the D gene is possibly TRBD1 (5 bases). Germline-derived CDR1 and CDR2 are MGHDK and SYGVNS. The CDR3 length is 14 residues. V was cut by 8 bases and J by 3 bases, with 16 bases left in between. The CDR3 DNA reads TGTGCCAGCTCACCCCAGGGATTCCACACTGAAGCTTTCTTT. Its protein product is CASSPQGFHTEAFF.

There are many counts of this clonotype. The CDR3 nucleotides are TGTGCCAGCAGCCCTCACACCGGGGAGCTGTTTTTT. It encodes CASSPHTGELFF. The chain couples TRBV9 to TRBJ2-2; D is ambiguous. Trimming cost V 4 bases and J 3 bases, with 4 bases left between them. Germline CDR1 reads SGDLS; CDR2 reads YYNGEE. The CDR3 is 12 amino acids.

V gene TRBV18 combines with J gene TRBJ2-7; weak D call: TRBD1 (7 bases). The CDR3 sequence is 15 residues long. CDR1 and CDR2 (germline): KGHSH, LQKENI. V was shortened by 3 bases and J by 2 bases, with 14 bases between the two germline ends. The CDR3 DNA reads as TGTGCCAGCTCACCTCTTCAGGGGGGAACCTACGAGCAGTACTTC. Protein product: CASSPLQGGTYEQYF.

This clonotype came up many times. The V gene is TRBV29-1, the J gene TRBJ2-3; 13 bases line up with TRBD2. CDR1 is SQVTM, CDR2 ANQGSEA, per germline. This CDR3 is 14 amino acids long. V dropped 5 bases and J dropped 7; count of bases not matched to a gene: 6. CDR3 DNA sequence: TGCAGCGTTTCCGGACTAGCGGGAGTACATACGCAGTATTTT. Its protein product is CSVSGLAGVHTQYF.

At least ten counts were recorded for this clonotype. V usage is TRBV19 and J usage is TRBJ2-7; the D is unclear. From germline, CDR1 is LNHDA and CDR2 SQIVND (reference sequence). The CDR3 runs 12 residues. Trimming shortened V by 7 bases and J by 1 base, and 8 bases separated the two germline ends. CDR3 sequence reads: CASTGSSYEQYF. CDR3 bases: TGTGCCAGTACCGGCAGTTCCTACGAGCAGTACTTC.

This clonotype has only a few counts. CDR3 residues: CASSLGEAQETQYF. For the CDR3, the DNA is TGTGCCAGCAGCTTGGGGGAGGCCCAAGAGACCCAGTACTTC. This sequence joins TRBV25-1 and TRBJ2-5; tentative D call: TRBD2 (6 bases). The germline V and J ends were trimmed by 6 bases and 1 base, with 12 bases remaining between them. The CDR3 loop spans 14 amino acids. CDR1 MGHDK and CDR2 SYGVNS come from the germline V gene.

This clonotype was observed at least ten times. The chain is built from TRBV7-8 and TRBJ2-7; 8 nucleotides align to TRBD2. The junction had 4 bases not matched to a gene; V was cut back by 5 bases and J by 4 bases. The CDR3 loop spans 13 amino acids. From germline, CDR1 is SGHVS and CDR2 FQNEAQ. CDR3 in DNA: TGTGCCAGCAGCCCTAGCGGGCCGTACGAGCAGTACTTC. It translates to CASSPSGPYEQYF. Looking up the rest from reference TRBV7-8 and TRBJ2-7 gives the full variable domain: GAGVSQSPRYKVAKRGQDVALRCDPISGHVSLFWYQQALGQGPEFLTYFQNEAQLDKSGLPSDRFFAERPEGSVSTLKIQRTQQEDSAVYLCASSPSGPYEQYFGPGTRLTVT.